This TCR beta chain came from a study of T cell responses to AZD1222 COVID-19 vaccine. The wider study: Researchers grouped second doses given at about 4 or about 12 weeks into one pool.

TCRdb's copy holds only in-frame clones and misses some; the assay was immunoSEQ multiplex PCR. Of 90,000 to 120,000 clones in the sample, 87% were seen once. This material consisted of peripheral blood, taken on day 0 of AZD1222 vaccination. The TCR originated in an adult in good health.

This chain's CDR3 is CASSKSPQRTGMVVTDTQYF. CDR3 sequence (DNA): TGTGCCAGCAGCAAAAGCCCTCAGAGGACAGGGATGGTTGTCACAGATACGCAGTATTTT. The genes are TRBV21-1 and TRBJ2-3; the table's TRBD1 call for D was not verified on the DNA. TRBV21-1 is termed a pseudogene. The CDR3 loop spans 20 amino acids.